The 18 T cell receptor beta chains in this list originate from one sample, sequenced in a study of early T cells in non-severe SARS-CoV-2 infection. Each CDR3 protein gets one entry after TCRdb re-called the 5' RACE reads with MiXCR. Of about 81,000 distinct CDR3 sequences listed, around 6% are singletons. Sequencing used whole blood. The receptor source for this set is an adult who was a healthcare worker with PCR-confirmed SARS-CoV-2 infection or an uninfected control (not recorded which).

This clonotype was observed many times. CDR3 protein: CASTTPGSIAKNIQYF. The CDR3 DNA is TGTGCCAGCACTACTCCGGGGTCGATAGCCAAAAACATTCAGTACTTC. The rearrangement links TRBV11-2 to TRBJ2-4, with D maybe TRBD2 (5 bases). The CDR3 sequence is 16 residues long. V was cut by 7 bases and J by 0 bases, with 16 bases left in between. Germline V gives CDR1 SGHAT, CDR2 FQNNGV.

This clonotype was counted ten times or more. This chain connects TRBV7-9 to TRBJ2-3; D uncertain. CDR1 SEHNR and CDR2 FQNEAQ come from the germline V gene (reference sequence). Trimming shortened V by 4 bases and J by 5 bases, and 7 bases separated the two germline ends. This CDR3 contains 12 residues. The CDR3 region has the DNA TGTGCCAGCAGCTACGAGGTAGATACGCAGTATTTT. This translates into CASSYEVDTQYF.

This rearrangement joins TRBV9 to TRBJ2-7; D call uncertain. Trimming pared 0 bases from V and 3 bases from J, leaving 13 bases between. The germline CDR1 and CDR2 sequences are SGDLS and YYNGEE. The CDR3 contains 15 residues. In nucleotides, the CDR3 is TGTGCCAGCAGCGTAGCCCCTGCCAGCTACTACGAGCAGTACTTC. It yields the protein CASSVAPASYYEQYF.

This clonotype came up many times. The chain carries TRBV7-8 and TRBJ2-1, with D possibly matching TRBD2 (6 bases). Germline values: CDR1 SGHVS, CDR2 FQNEAQ. This CDR3 comprises 16 residues. Deletions cut 1 base from V and 6 bases from J, with 16 bases between. CDR3 sequence (DNA): TGTGCCAGCAGCTTAGATGGGACTTTGATCTCCAATGAGCAGTTCTTC. The encoded protein is CASSLDGTLISNEQFF.

V gene TRBV6-1 combines with J gene TRBJ1-4; D unclear. The length of the CDR3 is 12 residues. V was shortened by 6 bases and J by 8 bases, with 10 bases between the two germline ends. CDR1 is MNHNS and CDR2 is SASEGT in the germline V gene. The CDR3 nucleotides are TGTGCCAGCAGAGGTGCGGCGGAAAAACTGTTTTTT. Its protein product is CASRGAAEKLFF.

The J gene is TRBJ2-1, the V gene TRBV4-3; D uncertain. The V gene's germline CDR1 is LGHNA and CDR2 YSLEER. The CDR3 covers 14 residues. The V end lost 0 bases, the J end lost 8 bases, and 11 bases lay between the germline ends. CDR3 nucleotide sequence: TGCGCCAGCAGCCAAGAGGTGGTAGCAGATGAGCAGTTCTTC. Translated: CASSQEVVADEQFF.

The J gene is TRBJ2-1, the V gene TRBV30; no clear D. The germline gives CDR1 GTSNPN, CDR2 SVGIG (reference sequence). Trimming removed 4 bases from V and 7 bases from J, with 11 bases in between. This CDR3 contains 12 residues. The CDR3 DNA sequence: TGTGCCTGGAATGAAGGTCGGAATGAGCAGTTCTTC. This translates into CAWNEGRNEQFF.

This clonotype was found many times. The chain is built from TRBV29-1 and TRBJ2-3, with TRBD2 matching 10 bases. The CDR3 is made up of 14 amino acids. Unmatched junction bases numbered 2, after V lost 4 bases and J lost 1 base. Germline loops: CDR1 SQVTM, CDR2 ANQGSEA. Here the CDR3 reads CSVGLAGGTDTQYF. CDR3 nucleotides: TGCAGCGTTGGTCTAGCGGGAGGCACAGATACGCAGTATTTT.

For this clonotype: An end of the junction differs from the germline gene, which may be a read error. V gene TRBV7-9 combines with J gene TRBJ2-1; 12 nucleotides line up with TRBD2. This CDR3 comprises 14 residues. Germline lookup yields CDR1 SEHNR and CDR2 FQNEAQ (reference sequence). Here the CDR3 DNA reads TGTGCCAGCAGCCTAGCGGGAGGGAACAATGAGCAGTTCTTC. It yields the protein CASSLAGGNNEQFF.

This clonotype was seen at least ten times. The V and J genes are TRBV11-2 and TRBJ2-5; 7 bases fit TRBD1. Germline V lookup: CDR1 SGHAT, CDR2 FQNNGV. The CDR3 totals 18 residues. The J segment lost 1 base and the V segment lost 4 bases, leaving 15 bases of the junction unmatched. DNA of the CDR3: TGTGCCAGCAGCTCACTTCTAGCCGTTACAGGGGCCCAAGAGACCCAGTACTTC. Amino acids: CASSSLLAVTGAQETQYF.

The rearrangement links TRBV10-3 to TRBJ2-7; 13 positions agree with TRBD2. In germline, CDR1 is ENHRY, CDR2 SYGVKD. The CDR3 extends over 16 amino acids. V was clipped by 6 bases and J by 3 bases; unmatched bases: 8. CDR3 in amino acids: CAISPRLAGGNYEQYF. The DNA for the CDR3 is TGTGCCATCAGCCCCAGACTAGCGGGAGGCAACTACGAGCAGTACTTC.

Ten or more counts support this clonotype. J is TRBJ2-7 and V is TRBV7-7; 9 bases match TRBD1. This CDR3 contains 14 residues. Unmatched junction bases numbered 6, after V lost 4 bases and J lost 5 bases. Germline V CDR1 and CDR2: SSHAT, FNYEAQ (reference sequence). The CDR3 nucleotides read TGTGCCAGCAGCTCCGGGACAGGGAGGGACGAGCAGTACTTC. Translation gives CASSSGTGRDEQYF. The entire variable domain, with the rest obtained from reference TRBV7-7 and TRBJ2-7, is as follows: GAGVSQSPRYKVTKRGQDVTLRCDPISSHATLYWYQQALGQGPEFLTYFNYEAQPDKSGLPSDRFSAERPEGSISTLTIQRTEQRDSAMYRCASSSGTGRDEQYFGPGTRLTVT.

V is TRBV5-1 and J is TRBJ2-1; no definite D call. This CDR3 has 11 residues. With 5 bases removed from V and 5 bases from J, the gap between germline ends came to 5 bases. Germline CDR1 SGHRS, CDR2 YFSETQ. CDR3 loop: CASRHNNEQFF. CDR3 nucleotides: TGCGCCAGCAGACACAACAATGAGCAGTTCTTC.

This clonotype appeared once. The rearrangement links TRBV6-2 or TRBV6-3 to TRBJ2-5; D is undetermined. There are 11 residues in the CDR3. Germline lookup yields CDR1 MNHEY and CDR2 SVGEGT. V lost 10 bases and J 13 bases, leaving 19 bases between the germline ends. This CDR3 reads CATWEENAAYF. The CDR3 bases are TGTGCCACGTGGGAAGAGAATGCCGCGTACTTC.

This clonotype has at least ten counts. CDR3 DNA: TGTGCCAGCAGACAGGGGGCGAGGGACGAGCAGTACTTC. Protein product: CASRQGARDEQYF. J is TRBJ2-7 and V is TRBV7-9; 9 bases match TRBD1. Germline V gene sequence: CDR1 SEHNR, CDR2 FQNEAQ (reference sequence). CDR3 length equals 13 residues. The V gene end was trimmed by 6 bases and the J gene end by 5 bases; junction bases not matched to a gene: 5.

This clonotype appeared a few times. J is TRBJ1-2 and V is TRBV5-1; unclear D gene. Germline CDR1 and CDR2: SGHRS and YFSETQ. The CDR3 spans 14 residues. Trimming pared 0 bases from V and 7 bases from J, leaving 13 bases between. The CDR3 nucleotides read TGCGCCAGCAGCTTGGGACATCCAGTGGGTGGCTACACCTTC. This encodes CASSLGHPVGGYTF.

This clonotype was seen a few times. The chain has TRBV20-1 and TRBJ2-5; TRBD2 matches 11 bases. The CDR3 sequence is 15 residues long. Germline-derived CDR1 and CDR2 are DFQATT and SNEGSKA (reference sequence). J gave up 5 bases and V 3 bases, and 8 bases lay outside the gene matches. As DNA, the CDR3 is TGCAGTGCTAGTGTTAGCGGGGGGGCAGGGGAGACCCAGTACTTC. This sequence encodes CSASVSGGAGETQYF.

This clonotype was counted ten times or more. The rearrangement uses TRBV19 and TRBJ1-2; D is undetermined. V lost 5 bases and J lost 2, with 9 bases in between. The CDR3 loop spans 13 amino acids. The germline V gene encodes CDR1 LNHDA and CDR2 SQIVND (reference sequence). The CDR3 coding sequence is TGTGCCAGTAGTCCGTACTTGAACTATGGCTACACCTTC. Protein: CASSPYLNYGYTF.